This is a list of T cell receptor beta chains from one sample in a study of CD8 T cells in Susac syndrome. TCRdb recomputed calls from the immunoSEQ multiplex PCR reads with MiXCR, one row per CDR3 protein. Seen here are approximately 170,000 distinct CDR3 sequences, 80% to 95% observed once, and the top ten hold more than 0.11%. What was sequenced was CD4+ T cells from PBMCs. The receptors were gathered from a human donor in good health. Each CDR3 is given with its conserved first and last residue. A D gene is named only where the DNA matches it firmly. The size field is filled for only some rows; it gives once, few, many or a size class.

size: .; V: TRBV27; J: TRBJ2-5; D: .; DNA: TGTGCCAGCAGTTTTGTGGGGGCGCAAGAGACCCAGTACTTC; CDR3: CASSFVGAQETQYF
size: .; V: TRBV30; J: TRBJ2-5; D: TRBD2; DNA: TGTGCCTGGAGTGTATTGGGGGGGGAAGAGACCCAGTACTTC; CDR3: CAWSVLGGEETQYF
size: .; V: TRBV3-1; J: TRBJ1-2; D: .; DNA: TGTGCCAGCAGCCAAGATGTGAGGGCTGGCTACACCTTC; CDR3: CASSQDVRAGYTF
size: .; V: TRBV2; J: TRBJ1-1; D: .; DNA: TGTGCCAGCAGCTACCAAACAGGGACTGAAGCTTTCTTT; CDR3: CASSYQTGTEAFF
size: once; V: TRBV29-1; J: TRBJ1-1; D: .; DNA: TGCAGCGTTGTTGACACTGAAGCTTTCTTT; CDR3: CSVVDTEAFF
size: .; V: TRBV6-1; J: TRBJ1-2; D: .; DNA: TGTGCCAGCAGTGCGCAGGTCGATTCGGGCGGCTACACCTTC; CDR3: CASSAQVDSGGYTF
size: .; V: TRBV7-9; J: TRBJ2-4; D: .; DNA: TGTGCCAGCAGCTTAGACGGGGCGGAAGACATTCAGTACTTC; CDR3: CASSLDGAEDIQYF
size: .; V: TRBV3-1; J: TRBJ2-2; D: .; DNA: TGTGCCAGCAGCCAATACAACTCGGGCACCGGGGAGCTGTTTTTT; CDR3: CASSQYNSGTGELFF
size: .; V: TRBV6-5; J: TRBJ1-5; D: .; DNA: TGTGCCAGCAGTTACTCCCGGGGGCAGCAGCCCCAGCATTTT; CDR3: CASSYSRGQQPQHF
size: once; V: TRBV21-1; J: TRBJ1-1; D: .; DNA: TGTGCCAGCAGGGGACAGCAAGCTTTCTTT; CDR3: CASRGQQAFF
size: .; V: TRBV7-9; J: TRBJ2-4; D: .; DNA: TGTGCCAGCAGCTTACAGGATGACATTCAGTACTTC; CDR3: CASSLQDDIQYF
size: .; V: TRBV2; J: TRBJ1-1; D: TRBD1; DNA: TGTGCCAGCAGACTCCAGGAGACAGGGATCGACACTGAAGCTTTCTTT; CDR3: CASRLQETGIDTEAFF
size: .; V: TRBV27; J: TRBJ1-1; D: .; DNA: TGTGCCAGCAGGTCACAGGTCTCTGCTGAAGCTTTCTTT; CDR3: CASRSQVSAEAFF
size: .; V: TRBV29-1; J: TRBJ2-5; D: TRBD1; DNA: TGCAGCGTTGGGACAGGTGGGGGTGAGACCCAGTACTTC; CDR3: CSVGTGGGETQYF
size: .; V: TRBV20-1; J: TRBJ2-1; D: .; DNA: TGCAGTGCTAGAGGGCCGGCCATCCACAATGAGCAGTTCTTC; CDR3: CSARGPAIHNEQFF
size: once; V: TRBV5-1; J: TRBJ1-1; D: .; DNA: TGCGCCAGCAGCTTGGGGCAGGCCAAGAACACTGAAGCTTTCTTT; CDR3: CASSLGQAKNTEAFF
size: .; V: TRBV4-2; J: TRBJ2-6; D: .; DNA: TGTGCCAGCACTACGCGCTCTGGGGCCAACGTCCTGACTTTC; CDR3: CASTTRSGANVLTF
size: .; V: TRBV6-6; J: TRBJ2-6; D: .; DNA: TGTGCCAGTGGAGTGTCCTCTGGGGCCAACGTCCTGACTTTC; CDR3: CASGVSSGANVLTF
size: .; V: TRBV19; J: TRBJ2-5; D: .; DNA: TGTGCCAGTAGTATAGACCGGGACAGCGGGGAGACCCAGTACTTC; CDR3: CASSIDRDSGETQYF
size: once; V: TRBV25-1; J: TRBJ1-5; D: TRBD1; DNA: TGTGCCAGCAGAGGGGGCGATCAGCCCCAGCATTTT; CDR3: CASRGGDQPQHF
size: .; V: TRBV7-2; J: TRBJ2-1; D: .; DNA: TGTGCCAGCAGCTTAAGGGGGGGGCTATCCGGGGAGCAGTTCTTC; CDR3: CASSLRGGLSGEQFF
size: .; V: TRBV5-1; J: TRBJ2-1; D: .; DNA: TGCGCCAGCAGCCTCCCGGGACACCTCAATGAGCAGTTCTTC; CDR3: CASSLPGHLNEQFF
size: .; V: TRBV7-2; J: TRBJ2-4; D: .; DNA: TGTGCCAGCAGCGCGACCGGAGGGGCCGGCAAAAACATTCAGTACTTC; CDR3: CASSATGGAGKNIQYF
size: .; V: TRBV28; J: TRBJ1-4; D: .; DNA: TGTGCCAGCAGTCCGGGACCAACTAATGAAAAACTGTTTTTT; CDR3: CASSPGPTNEKLFF
size: once; V: TRBV18; J: TRBJ1-6; D: TRBD1; DNA: TGTGCCAGCTCACCACAGGGGACAGATAATTCACCCCTCCACTTT; CDR3: CASSPQGTDNSPLHF
size: .; V: TRBV18; J: TRBJ1-4; D: .; DNA: TGTGCCAGCTCAGCGGGTTTGGAAAAACTGTTTTTT; CDR3: CASSAGLEKLFF
size: .; V: TRBV10-3; J: TRBJ2-7; D: TRBD1; DNA: TGTGCCACGGACAGGGCAGGGGAGCAGTACTTC; CDR3: CATDRAGEQYF
size: .; V: TRBV3-1; J: TRBJ1-1; D: .; DNA: TGTGCCAGCAGCTATGGACAGATAGAAGCTTTCTTT; CDR3: CASSYGQIEAFF
size: .; V: TRBV20-1; J: TRBJ2-1; D: TRBD1; DNA: TGCAGTGCTAGAGATCTAAGACAGGGCTCCTACAATGAGCAGTTCTTC; CDR3: CSARDLRQGSYNEQFF
size: .; V: TRBV3-1; J: TRBJ2-1; D: TRBD2; DNA: TGTGCCAGCAGCCAGGACCTAGCGGGGTCTCTCGAGCAGTTCTTC; CDR3: CASSQDLAGSLEQFF
size: once; V: TRBV6-5; J: TRBJ2-5; D: .; DNA: TGTGCCAGCAGTTACTCGGGGCGGTCAACGGAGACCCAGTACTTC; CDR3: CASSYSGRSTETQYF
size: .; V: TRBV7-9; J: TRBJ1-1; D: TRBD1; DNA: TGTGCCAGCAGCCCCCGCCCAGGGGGGTACGTCAACACTGAAGCTTTCTTT; CDR3: CASSPRPGGYVNTEAFF
size: .; V: TRBV20-1; J: TRBJ1-3; D: .; DNA: TGCAGTGCTACCCCGTTGGAGGGACACTCTGGAAACACCATATATTTT; CDR3: CSATPLEGHSGNTIYF
size: .; V: TRBV7-9; J: TRBJ2-7; D: .; DNA: TGTGCCAGCAGCTTAGGGTCGGGTGAAGAGCAGTACTTC; CDR3: CASSLGSGEEQYF
size: .; V: TRBV25-1; J: TRBJ2-2; D: .; DNA: TGTGCCAGCAGTGTTCCCACCGGGGAGCTGTTTTTT; CDR3: CASSVPTGELFF
size: .; V: TRBV7-2; J: TRBJ2-2; D: .; DNA: TGTGCCAGCAGCTTATACGTCAGGGCGAACACCGGGGAGCTGTTTTTT; CDR3: CASSLYVRANTGELFF
size: .; V: TRBV20-1; J: TRBJ2-1; D: TRBD2; DNA: TGCAGTGCTAGAGATCCACTAGCGGGGGACAATGAGCAGTTCTTC; CDR3: CSARDPLAGDNEQFF
size: .; V: TRBV20-1; J: TRBJ1-1; D: .; DNA: TGCAGTGCCCAAAACCCGGGGGCTGGGAACACTGAAGCTTTCTTT; CDR3: CSAQNPGAGNTEAFF
size: .; V: TRBV11-1; J: TRBJ2-7; D: TRBD2; DNA: TGTGCCAGCAGCTCCGGTCCCGGGACTAGCGGGGGCTACGAGCAGTACTTC; CDR3: CASSSGPGTSGGYEQYF
size: once; V: TRBV15; J: TRBJ1-6; D: .; DNA: TGTGCCACCAGCAGAGATCTAGGGCTCTATAATTCACCCCTCCACTTT; CDR3: CATSRDLGLYNSPLHF
size: .; V: TRBV2; J: TRBJ2-5; D: TRBD2; DNA: TGTGCCAGCAGAGCTCTAGCGGGGTGGGAGACCCAGTACTTC; CDR3: CASRALAGWETQYF
size: .; V: TRBV5-4; J: TRBJ2-1; D: .; DNA: TGTGCCAGCAGCTTAGGGGGCAATGAGCAGTTCTTC; CDR3: CASSLGGNEQFF
size: .; V: TRBV28; J: TRBJ1-5; D: .; DNA: TGTGCCAGCAGCCGGAATCCGGGACGGCAGCATTTT; CDR3: CASSRNPGRQHF
size: .; V: TRBV11-1; J: TRBJ1-1; D: .; DNA: TGTGCCAGCAGCCAGGTGGGGGGCACTGAAGCTTTCTTT; CDR3: CASSQVGGTEAFF
size: few; V: TRBV19; J: TRBJ2-7; D: TRBD1; DNA: TGTGCCAGCGGGACAGGCATTCCTTACGAGCAGTACTTC; CDR3: CASGTGIPYEQYF